This paragraph covers one TCR beta chain sequence. What it binds is not known. Germline CDR1 and CDR2: SGHVS and FNYEAQ. V lost 5 bases, J lost 7 bases, and 6 bases stayed unmatched. The CDR3 totals 15 residues. TCRdb keeps only in-frame clones here, not all; method: immunoSEQ multiplex PCR. The sample includes approximately 100,000 clones, about 93% of them seen just once. This sample stems from a study of cytomegalovirus exposure and HLA in healthy donors. Study-wide results and caveats: Most TCR sequences proved rare, with some public TCRs found in many donors. Cytomegalovirus-associated status was assigned to 164 TCR beta chains.

Sequenced input: PBMCs. This TCR was recovered from a woman in her 30s in good health and CMV-seropositive. This chain uses TRBV7-6 with TRBJ1-4, with TRBD1 identical over 11 bases. CDR3 nucleotide sequence: TGTGCCAGCAGCCCCGGACAGGGGGCGCGTGAAAAACTGTTTTTT. Amino acid sequence: CASSPGQGAREKLFF.